This TCR beta chain was identified in a study of blood T cell repertoires in COVID-19. Study in general: Collection of acute and convalescent COVID-19 samples took place in the United States, Italy and Spain.

Germline assignment: CDR1 LGHNA and CDR2 YSLEER. V was pared by 1 base and J by 1 base, with 12 bases of the junction left unmatched. The CDR3 has 18 residues. Sequenced by immunoSEQ multiplex PCR; TCRdb stores in-frame clones only, minus some. The sample has 75,000 to 95,000 clones, around 82% seen once. This chain connects TRBV4-3 to TRBJ1-1; 7 bases line up with TRBD1. The sequenced sample was peripheral blood. The TCR comes from a man in his fifties or sixties with acute or convalescent COVID-19. This CDR3 is CASSQAFEGALPNTEAFF. The CDR3 nucleotides read TGCGCCAGCAGCCAAGCCTTTGAGGGGGCATTACCGAACACTGAAGCTTTCTTT.